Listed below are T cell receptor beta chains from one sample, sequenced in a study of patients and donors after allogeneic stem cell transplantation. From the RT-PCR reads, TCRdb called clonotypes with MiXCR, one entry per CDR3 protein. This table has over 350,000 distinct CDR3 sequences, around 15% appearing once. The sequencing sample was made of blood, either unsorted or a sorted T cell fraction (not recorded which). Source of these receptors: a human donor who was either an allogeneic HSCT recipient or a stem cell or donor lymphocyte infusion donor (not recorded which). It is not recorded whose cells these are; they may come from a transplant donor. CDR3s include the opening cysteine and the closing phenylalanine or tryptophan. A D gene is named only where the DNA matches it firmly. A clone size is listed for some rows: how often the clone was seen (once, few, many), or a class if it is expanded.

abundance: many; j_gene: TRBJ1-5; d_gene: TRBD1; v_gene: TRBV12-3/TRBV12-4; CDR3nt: TGTGCCAGCAGACAAAGGTCAGGGGGCACCTCTAGCAATCAGCCCCAGCATTTT; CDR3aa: CASRQRSGGTSSNQPQHF
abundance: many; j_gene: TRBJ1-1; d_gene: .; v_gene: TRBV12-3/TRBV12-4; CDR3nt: TGTGCCAGCAGGAGGAGGGTAAACACTGAAGCTTTCTTT; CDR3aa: CASRRRVNTEAFF
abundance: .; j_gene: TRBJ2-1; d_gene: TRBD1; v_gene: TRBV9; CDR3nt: TGTGCCAGCAGCGTCACGGGGACAGGGAGCAATGAGCAGTTCTTC; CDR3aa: CASSVTGTGSNEQFF
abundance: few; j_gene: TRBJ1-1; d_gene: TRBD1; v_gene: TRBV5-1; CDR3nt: TGCGCCAGCAGCTTGAAGGCCGGGACAGCAAACACTGAAGCTTTCTTT; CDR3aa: CASSLKAGTANTEAFF
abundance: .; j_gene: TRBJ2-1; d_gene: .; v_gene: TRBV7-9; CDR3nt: TGTGCCAGCAGCCGCGACAGGAGATCCTACAATGAGCAGTTCTTC; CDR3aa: CASSRDRRSYNEQFF
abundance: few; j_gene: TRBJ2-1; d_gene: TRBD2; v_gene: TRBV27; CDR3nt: TGTGCCAGCAATATAGCGGGGGGACACTACAATGAGCAGTTCTTC; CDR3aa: CASNIAGGHYNEQFF
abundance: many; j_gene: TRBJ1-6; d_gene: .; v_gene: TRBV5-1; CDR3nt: TGCGCCAGCAGCTTGGATAGGGCCAAAACCGGTAATTCACCCCTCCACTTT; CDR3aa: CASSLDRAKTGNSPLHF
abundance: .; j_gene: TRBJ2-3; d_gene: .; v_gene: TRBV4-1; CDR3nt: TGCGCCAGCAGCCAAAGGACCGTCCGCACAGATACGCAGTATTTT; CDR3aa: CASSQRTVRTDTQYF
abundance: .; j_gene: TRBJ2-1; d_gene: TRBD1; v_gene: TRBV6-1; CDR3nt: TGTGCCAGCAGAAGGTTCCAGGGGGCGCGGGATGAGCAGTTCTTC; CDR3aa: CASRRFQGARDEQFF
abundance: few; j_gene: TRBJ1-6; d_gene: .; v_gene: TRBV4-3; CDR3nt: TGCGCCAGCAGCCAAGATTCGGACAGATCGAATTCACCCCTCCACTTT; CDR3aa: CASSQDSDRSNSPLHF
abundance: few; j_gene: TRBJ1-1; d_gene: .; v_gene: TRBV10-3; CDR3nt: TGTGCCATCAGTCCCGGGACATTGAACACTGAAGCTTTCTTT; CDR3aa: CAISPGTLNTEAFF
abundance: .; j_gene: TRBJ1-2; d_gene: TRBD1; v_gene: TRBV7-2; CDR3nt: TGTGCCAGCAGCGGGCGACAGGGGGCGAAAGAAGGCTACACCTTC; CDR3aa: CASSGRQGAKEGYTF
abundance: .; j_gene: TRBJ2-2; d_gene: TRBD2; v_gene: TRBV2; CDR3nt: TGTGCCCGGGAGGCCGGATCGAACACCGGGGAGCTGTTTTTT; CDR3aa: CAREAGSNTGELFF
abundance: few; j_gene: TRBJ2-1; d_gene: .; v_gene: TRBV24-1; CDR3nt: TGTGCCACCAGTGATAATTCAGATAACTCCTACAATGAGCAGTTCTTC; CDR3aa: CATSDNSDNSYNEQFF
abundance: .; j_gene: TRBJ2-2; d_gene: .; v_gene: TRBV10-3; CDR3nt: TGTGCCATCAGTGAGGCAGGCTCCCCGCGGGCCGGGGAGCTGTTTTTT; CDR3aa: CAISEAGSPRAGELFF
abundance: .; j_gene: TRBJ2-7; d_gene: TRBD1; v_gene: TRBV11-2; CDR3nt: TGTGCCAGCAGCACCTGGACAGGGGGCTATTCCTCCTACGAGCAGTACTTC; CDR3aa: CASSTWTGGYSSYEQYF
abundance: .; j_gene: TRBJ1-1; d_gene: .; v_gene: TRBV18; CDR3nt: TGTGCCAGCTTAGGAGGGGGGACCACTGAAGCTTTCTTT; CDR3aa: CASLGGGTTEAFF
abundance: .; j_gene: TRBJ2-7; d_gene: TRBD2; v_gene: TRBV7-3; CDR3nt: TGTGCCAGCAGCTCTGAGCGGGACCCCGAGCAGTACTTC; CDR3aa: CASSSERDPEQYF
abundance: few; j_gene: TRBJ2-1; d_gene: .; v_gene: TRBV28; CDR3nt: TGTGCCAGCAGTTCGGGGGGCCCTCGGGCTGAGCAGTTCTTC; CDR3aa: CASSSGGPRAEQFF
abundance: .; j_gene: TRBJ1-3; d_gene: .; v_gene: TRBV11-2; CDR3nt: TGTGCCAGCAGCCTCCGGAACACCATATATTTT; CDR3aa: CASSLRNTIYF
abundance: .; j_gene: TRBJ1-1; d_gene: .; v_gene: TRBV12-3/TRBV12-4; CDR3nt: TGTGCCAGCAGTTTAAGTACAGGTATGAACACTGAAGCTTTCTTT; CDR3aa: CASSLSTGMNTEAFF
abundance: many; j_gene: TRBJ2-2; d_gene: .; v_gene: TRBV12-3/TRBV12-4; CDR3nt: TGTGCCAGCAGTTTAGGGACTGGGACCGGGGAGCTGTTTTTT; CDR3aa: CASSLGTGTGELFF
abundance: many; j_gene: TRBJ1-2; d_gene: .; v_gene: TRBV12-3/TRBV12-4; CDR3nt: TGTGCCAGCAGGGGCAACCTCTATGGCTACACCTTC; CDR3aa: CASRGNLYGYTF
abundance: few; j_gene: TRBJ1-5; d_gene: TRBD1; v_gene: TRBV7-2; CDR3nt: TGTGCCAGCAGCATTGACAGGGTCCTGTGGCCCCAGCATTTT; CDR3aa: CASSIDRVLWPQHF
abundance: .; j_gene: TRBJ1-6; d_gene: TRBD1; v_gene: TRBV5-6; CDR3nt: TGTGCCAGCAGCTCGGGGTTGGACAGGGGAAACTCACCCCTCCACTTT; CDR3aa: CASSSGLDRGNSPLHF
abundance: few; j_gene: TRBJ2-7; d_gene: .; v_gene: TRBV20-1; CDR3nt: TGCAGTGCTAGAGGAACAGACTCCTACGAGCAGTACTTC; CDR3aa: CSARGTDSYEQYF
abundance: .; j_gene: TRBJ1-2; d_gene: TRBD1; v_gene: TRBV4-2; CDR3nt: TGTGCCAGCAGCCAAGGACAGGGAACTAACTATGGCTACACCTTC; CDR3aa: CASSQGQGTNYGYTF
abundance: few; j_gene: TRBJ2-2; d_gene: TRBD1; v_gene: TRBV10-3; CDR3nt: TGTGCCATCAACACCGGGGACAGAGCGACCGGGGAGCTGTTTTTT; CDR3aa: CAINTGDRATGELFF
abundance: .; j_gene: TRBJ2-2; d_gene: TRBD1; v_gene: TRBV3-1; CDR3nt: TGTGCCAGCAGCCGAAGACAGGGATGGGGCACCGGGGAGCTGTTTTTT; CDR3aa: CASSRRQGWGTGELFF
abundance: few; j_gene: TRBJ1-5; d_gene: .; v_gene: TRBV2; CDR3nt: TGTGCCAGCAGCCCAATGGGCGGGAACAATCAGCCCCAGCATTTT; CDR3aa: CASSPMGGNNQPQHF
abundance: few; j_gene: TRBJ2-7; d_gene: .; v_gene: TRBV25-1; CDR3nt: TGTGCCAGCATGGGGGGGCGCCCCGAGCAGTACTTC; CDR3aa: CASMGGRPEQYF
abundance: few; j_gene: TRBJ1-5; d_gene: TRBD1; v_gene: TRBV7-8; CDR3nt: TGTGCCAGCAGCTTAGCGGACAGGGCTCAGCCCCAGCATTTT; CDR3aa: CASSLADRAQPQHF
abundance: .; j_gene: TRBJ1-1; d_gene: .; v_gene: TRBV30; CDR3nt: TGTGCCTGGAGTCCCGACCGGCTAGGTGAGGCTTTCTTT; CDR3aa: CAWSPDRLGEAFF
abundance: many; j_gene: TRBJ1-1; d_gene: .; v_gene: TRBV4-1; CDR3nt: TGCGCCAGCAGCCAAGCGCTGGTGGGGTTAACGTCTGAAGCTTTCTTT; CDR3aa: CASSQALVGLTSEAFF
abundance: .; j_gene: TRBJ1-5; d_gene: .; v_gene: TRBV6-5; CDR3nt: TGTGCCAGCAGTTTCGACAGAAACAATCAGCCCCAGCATTTT; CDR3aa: CASSFDRNNQPQHF
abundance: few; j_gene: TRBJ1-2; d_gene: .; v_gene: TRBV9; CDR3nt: TGTGCCAGCAGCGGGAACTACAGGGCCCAGAACTATGGCTACACCTTC; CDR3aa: CASSGNYRAQNYGYTF
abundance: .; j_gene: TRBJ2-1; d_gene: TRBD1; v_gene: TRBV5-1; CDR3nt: TGCGCCAGCAAGGGGGCCGGCTACAATGAGCAGTTCTTC; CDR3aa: CASKGAGYNEQFF
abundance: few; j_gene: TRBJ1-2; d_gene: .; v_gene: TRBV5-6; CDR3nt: TGTGCCAGCAGCTTGGAGGGGGAGCGTGGCTACACCTTC; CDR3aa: CASSLEGERGYTF
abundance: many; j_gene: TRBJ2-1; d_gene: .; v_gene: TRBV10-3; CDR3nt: TGTGCCATTACAGCGGGTAACTCCTACAATGAGCAGTTCTTC; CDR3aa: CAITAGNSYNEQFF
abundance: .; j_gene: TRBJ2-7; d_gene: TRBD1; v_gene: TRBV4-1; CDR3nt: TGCGCCAGCAGCCGGACAGGGATCGCCGAGCAGTACTTC; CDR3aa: CASSRTGIAEQYF